Listed here is a single TCR beta chain. The antigen remains unidentified. This sample was included in a study of T-cell memory formation after mild COVID-19. The wider study: TCR clusters were mostly donor specific. The study's findings and limits: Pre-infection memory contained some responding clones, which suggested that cross-reactive memory had joined. Clones shrinking between day 15 and 85 showed a balanced CD4/CD8 split, and those that grew later tilted toward CD4+. The CD4+ clones that contracted clustered mainly within CM and EM, and the CD8+ clones concentrated in EMRA.

One entry per CDR3 protein, called by TCRdb with MiXCR from the 5' RACE reads. The profile shows some 320,000 distinct CDR3 sequences, around a sixth of them singletons. This TCR derives from a man younger than 35 who had mild COVID-19 (a few samples of this study predate the infection). Cell type and time point are not known. The sample consisted of PBMCs or a T cell subset sorted from them (not recorded which).

The CDR3 nucleotides read TGCAGTGCTGGGGACAGGGGGAGTTACGAGCAGTACTTC. Protein: CSAGDRGSYEQYF. The chain employs TRBV20-1 and TRBJ2-7; the match to TRBD1 covers 11 bases. Trimming at V came to 5 bases and at J to 4 bases, leaving 4 bases not matched to a gene. CDR1 and CDR2 from the germline V gene are DFQATT and SNEGSKA (reference sequence). This CDR3 is built from 13 residues.